Listed below are T cell receptor beta chains from one sample, sequenced in a study of blood T cell repertoires in COVID-19. Generated by immunoSEQ multiplex PCR, the TCRdb table keeps only in-frame clones and is missing some. The repertoire holds around 170,000 clones, with 80% to 90% as singletons. Material for sequencing was peripheral blood. The receptor source for this set is a man aged 50-59 years with active or convalescent COVID-19. Each CDR3 is given with its conserved first and last residue. The D gene is left open where the match is weak. Clone size is not always given. Where it is, it says once, few, many or a class for expanded clones.

TGTGCCAGCAGTCGCAGGGGCTACGAGCAGTACTTC | CASSRRGYEQYF | . | . | TRBJ2-7 | TRBV27
TGTGCCAGTAGTCCGGGACTAGCCGCCGAGCAGTACTTC | CASSPGLAAEQYF | . | TRBD2 | TRBJ2-7 | TRBV19
TGTGCCAGCAGTCCCCAGGGGGTTCTCTCTGGGGCCAACGTCCTGACTTTC | CASSPQGVLSGANVLTF | once | TRBD1 | TRBJ2-6 | TRBV28
TGTGCCAGCAGCCATCGCCGAGCAGCGGGGTCTGAGACCCAGTACTTC | CASSHRRAAGSETQYF | . | TRBD2 | TRBJ2-5 | TRBV11-2
TGTGCCAGCAGCTTAGTGTCAGGGGCCTACGAGCAGTACTTC | CASSLVSGAYEQYF | . | . | TRBJ2-7 | TRBV7-6
TGTGCCAGCAGCGTGGGGACACCCCTGGATGAAAAACTGTTTTTT | CASSVGTPLDEKLFF | . | . | TRBJ1-4 | TRBV5-6
TGTGCCAGCAGCCCACTGACCGCTAAGGGGGAAGCTTTCTTT | CASSPLTAKGEAFF | . | . | TRBJ1-1 | TRBV7-9
TGTGCCAGCGGGGACAGGGAATCGAGTCAGCCCCAGCATTTT | CASGDRESSQPQHF | . | TRBD1 | TRBJ1-5 | TRBV2
TGTGCCAGCAGCCAACAGGGGCAGTCGGATACGCAGTATTTT | CASSQQGQSDTQYF | . | . | TRBJ2-3 | TRBV4-2
TGTGCCAGCAGCATGACAGGGATGAGTGATCAGCCCCAGCATTTT | CASSMTGMSDQPQHF | . | TRBD1 | TRBJ1-5 | TRBV9
TGTGCCAGCAGCCCATTAGCGGCAGCCGGGACTAGCATTCTCGGGGAGCTGTTTTTT | CASSPLAAAGTSILGELFF | . | TRBD2 | TRBJ2-2 | TRBV7-9
TGTGCCAGCTCACCAGTAGGGGGCGACACCGGGGAGCTGTTTTTT | CASSPVGGDTGELFF | . | TRBD1 | TRBJ2-2 | TRBV18
TGTGCCAGCAGCTGGGGAACAGGGGGGATTTACGAGCAGTACTTC | CASSWGTGGIYEQYF | few | TRBD1 | TRBJ2-7 | TRBV5-5
TGTGCCAGCAGTTTTGGGTCTAGCGGGAGCAATGAGCAGTTCTTC | CASSFGSSGSNEQFF | . | TRBD2 | TRBJ2-1 | TRBV11-3
TGTGCCAGCTCACCTCCCTCGATCCAGGGAAGAGGTTACGGCTACACCTTC | CASSPPSIQGRGYGYTF | . | . | TRBJ1-2 | TRBV18
TGTGCCAGCAGCCAAGACCGGGTCCCGTACGAGCAGTACTTC | CASSQDRVPYEQYF | . | . | TRBJ2-7 | TRBV3-1/TRBV3-2
TGTGCCAGCAGTTTAATGGCAATAGGCTACACCTTC | CASSLMAIGYTF | . | . | TRBJ1-2 | TRBV28
TGTGCCAGCAGCGGGGGGACAGGGAATCGTGAGCAGTTCTTC | CASSGGTGNREQFF | . | TRBD1 | TRBJ2-1 | TRBV3-1/TRBV3-2
TGTGCCAGCAGCTTTGGCTCGAGCGGACAAGAGACCCAGTACTTC | CASSFGSSGQETQYF | few | . | TRBJ2-5 | TRBV7-7